A single sample is the source of the 11 T cell receptor beta chains below, sequenced in a study of blood T cell repertoires in COVID-19. The protocol was immunoSEQ multiplex PCR, while the TCRdb copy is restricted to in-frame clones and leaves out a portion. The sample yields about 190,000 clones, 90% seen once. The sequenced sample was peripheral blood. Receptors originate from a man aged 50-60 years with acute or convalescent COVID-19.

The chain's CDR3 is CASSLDAGGATDTQYF. The CDR3 DNA reads as TGTGCCAGCAGTTTAGATGCGGGGGGCGCGACAGATACGCAGTATTTT. The chain joins TRBV27 to TRBJ2-3; 8 bases align to TRBD2. The CDR3 covers 16 residues. Losses at the gene ends were 2 bases for V and 3 bases for J; bases not matched to a gene: 7. Germline V lookup: CDR1 MNHEY, CDR2 SMNVEV (reference sequence).

This clone was seen just once. This chain connects TRBV3-1 (or the pseudogene TRBV3-2) to TRBJ1-6; maybe TRBD1 (6 bases). Germline assignment: CDR1 LGHDT and CDR2 YNNKEL (reference sequence). Trimming shortened V by 6 bases and J by 6 bases, and 18 bases separated the two germline ends. The CDR3 length is 16 residues. The DNA for the CDR3 is TGTGCCAGCAGTCCATCGATGGACAGAACTAATTCACCCCTCCACTTT. Translation: CASSPSMDRTNSPLHF.

The genes are TRBV29-1 and TRBJ2-3, with TRBD2 matching over 7 bases. Per the germline V gene, CDR1 is SQVTM and CDR2 is ANQGSEA. With 0 bases clipped from V and 1 base from J, the junction kept 4 bases outside the gene matches. This CDR3 spans 15 amino acids. The CDR3 spells CSVEDRRGGTDTQYF. The CDR3 nucleotides are TGCAGCGTTGAAGACCGCCGGGGGGGCACAGATACGCAGTATTTT.

The rearrangement links TRBV2 to TRBJ1-1, with 8 bases fitting TRBD1. The V gene's germline CDR1 is SNHLY and CDR2 FYNNEI. V trimming: 6 bases; J trimming: 4 bases; junction bases outside the gene matches: 4. This CDR3 has 13 residues. DNA for the CDR3: TGTGCCAGCAGGCTACAGGGGGTCACTGAAGCTTTCTTT. Its protein product is CASRLQGVTEAFF. The full variable domain, in which reference TRBV2 and TRBJ1-1 provide the parts outside the CDR3, is EPEVTQTPSHQVTQMGQEVILRCVPISNHLYFYWYRQILGQKVEFLVSFYNNEISEKSEIFDDQFSVERPDGSNFTLKIRSTKLEDSAMYFCASRLQGVTEAFFGQGTRLTVV.

The chain uses TRBV5-1 and TRBJ2-1, with 8 nucleotides matching TRBD2. V was pared by 2 bases and J by 8 bases, with 9 bases of the junction left unmatched. The CDR3 loop spans 15 amino acids. Germline V gene data show CDR1 as SGHRS and CDR2 as YFSETQ. The CDR3 coding sequence is TGCGCCAGCAGCTTACCAGCGGGGGCTACAGATGAGCAGTTCTTC. Translating it yields CASSLPAGATDEQFF.

This chain connects TRBV30 to TRBJ1-1; 7 bases fit TRBD1. Trimming removed 8 bases from V and 4 bases from J; junction bases left unmatched: 7. The V gene's germline CDR1 is GTSNPN and CDR2 SVGIG (reference sequence). CDR3 length: 12 residues. The DNA for the CDR3 is TGTGCCCGGGCGAAGGGGGCCACTGAAGCTTTCTTT. Translation: CARAKGATEAFF.

The V and J genes are TRBV11-2 and TRBJ1-5, with D unresolved. The CDR3 length is 13 residues. V lost 1 base to trimming and J lost 5 bases, with 6 bases between them. From germline, CDR1 is SGHAT and CDR2 FQNNGV. The CDR3 DNA reads TGTGCCAGCAGCTTAGGTCAGGATCAGCCCCAGCATTTT. This translates into CASSLGQDQPQHF.

This sequence joins TRBV28 and TRBJ1-4, with 9 bases that match TRBD1. Unmatched junction bases numbered 6, after V lost 7 bases and J lost 6 bases. The germline V gene encodes CDR1 MDHEN and CDR2 SYDVKM. The length of the CDR3 is 14 residues. The CDR3 DNA is TGTGCCAGCATCCCGGGACAGGGATATGAAAAACTGTTTTTT. This translates into CASIPGQGYEKLFF.

The gene calls are TRBV7-8 and TRBJ2-2; no definite D call. The germline V and J ends were trimmed by 1 base and 8 bases, with 5 bases remaining between them. Germline loops: CDR1 SGHVS, CDR2 FQNEAQ. The CDR3 length is 12 residues. The CDR3 sequence is CASSLGAGELFF. The CDR3 bases are TGTGCCAGCAGCTTAGGAGCAGGGGAGCTGTTTTTT.

The chain carries TRBV3-1 (or the pseudogene TRBV3-2) and TRBJ2-1, with 8 bases aligning to TRBD1. The V segment lost 4 bases and the J segment 5 bases; nucleotides outside the gene matches: 13. This CDR3 spans 17 amino acids. Germline CDR1 reads LGHDT; CDR2 reads YNNKEL (reference sequence). CDR3 region: CASSPRTRDRGDNEQFF. CDR3 nucleotide sequence: TGTGCCAGCAGCCCTCGGACCCGCGACAGGGGAGACAATGAGCAGTTCTTC.

The chain carries TRBV3-1 (or the pseudogene TRBV3-2) and TRBJ2-3; 8 bases are shared with TRBD2. J was trimmed by 6 bases and V by 0 bases; bases with no gene match: 5. This CDR3 has 15 amino acids. CDR1 is LGHDT, CDR2 YNNKEL, per germline (reference sequence). This CDR3 is CASSQEDSGTDTQYF. The CDR3 nucleotides read TGTGCCAGCAGCCAAGAAGATAGCGGGACCGATACGCAGTATTTT.